This T cell receptor (beta chain) was found in a study of cytomegalovirus exposure and HLA in healthy donors. The donors comprised healthy bone marrow donors. PCR primers comprised 60 Vbeta and 13 Jbeta primers. Original handling: There were about 86 million unique TCR beta chains by a later count, and 10 million to 12 million of them were shared. Assay: immunoSEQ multiplex PCR; the TCRdb copy retains only in-frame clones and omits some. D and trimming come from the DNA, and the V and J calls and clone size come from that table. Its table lists some 150,000 clones. Of note for this clone: What it recognizes is unknown.

CDR3 length equals 15 residues. Germline assignment: CDR1 MNHEY and CDR2 SMNVEV (reference sequence). V dropped 2 bases and J dropped 6; count of bases not matched to a gene: 9. Study results and caveats: The classifier reportedly diagnosed cytomegalovirus status with high specificity and sensitivity.

J is TRBJ2-7 and V is TRBV27, with 8 bases fitting TRBD2. The source of this sequence is a woman under 30 in good health and CMV-seropositive. Sequenced input: PBMCs. The CDR3: CASSLLGRARGEQYF. The CDR3 nucleotides are TGTGCCAGCAGTTTACTCGGGAGGGCCCGGGGCGAGCAGTACTTC.